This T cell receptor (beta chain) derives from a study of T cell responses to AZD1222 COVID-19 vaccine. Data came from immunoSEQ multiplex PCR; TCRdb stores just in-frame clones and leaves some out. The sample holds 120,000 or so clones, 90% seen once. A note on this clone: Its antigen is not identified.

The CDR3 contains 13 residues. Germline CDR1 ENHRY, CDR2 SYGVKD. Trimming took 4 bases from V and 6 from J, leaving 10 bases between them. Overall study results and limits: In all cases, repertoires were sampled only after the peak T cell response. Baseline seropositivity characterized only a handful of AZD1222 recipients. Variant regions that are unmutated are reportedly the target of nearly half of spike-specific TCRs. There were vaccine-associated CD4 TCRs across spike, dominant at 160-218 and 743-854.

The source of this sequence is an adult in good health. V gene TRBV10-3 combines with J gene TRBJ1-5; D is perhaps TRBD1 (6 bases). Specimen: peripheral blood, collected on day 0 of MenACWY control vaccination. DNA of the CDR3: TGTGCCATCAGTGTTGAAGGGGGTCAGCCCCAGCATTTT. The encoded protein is CAISVEGGQPQHF.